The entry below describes one T cell receptor beta chain. The antigen remains unidentified. There were TCR beta CDR3 regions amplified from RNA transcripts. TCR CDR3 regions were first amplified by RT-PCR with HTBI primers. TCRdb reprocessed the multiplex PCR reads via MiXCR and lists one record per CDR3 protein. Of about 520,000 distinct CDR3 sequences listed, around 22% are singletons. The source of the sample is a study of T cells in Graves' hyperthyroidism and ophthalmopathy. About the research overall: Peripheral blood collection took place at initial diagnosis, before any treatment. Findings of the study overall: The model made its ophthalmopathy prediction, and onset followed a median approximately 6 months later.

The specimen was blood. This receptor was obtained from a woman younger than 45 with Graves' ophthalmopathy.

The CDR3 DNA reads TGTGCCAGCAGCCCGATGGGAGGGTTTTACGAGCAGTACTTC. Protein sequence: CASSPMGGFYEQYF. The chain employs TRBV6-1 and TRBJ2-7; 7 bases are shared with TRBD2. The J segment lost 4 bases and the V segment lost 6 bases, leaving 9 bases of the junction unmatched. This CDR3 region has 14 residues. CDR1 is MNHNS, CDR2 SASEGT, per germline.